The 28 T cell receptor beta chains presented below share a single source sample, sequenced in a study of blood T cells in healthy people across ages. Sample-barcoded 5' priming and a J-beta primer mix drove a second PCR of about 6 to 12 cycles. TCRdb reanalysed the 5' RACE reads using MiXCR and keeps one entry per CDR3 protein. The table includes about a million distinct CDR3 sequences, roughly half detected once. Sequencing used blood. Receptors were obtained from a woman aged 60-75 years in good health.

For the CDR3, the DNA is TGTGCCAGCAGCTTAGGTTTGCGGAGCTCCTACAATGAGCAGTTCTTC. Its protein is CASSLGLRSSYNEQFF. The rearrangement uses TRBV7-2 and TRBJ2-1, with D unresolved. The V end lost 1 base, the J end lost 0 bases, and 10 bases lay between the germline ends. Germline CDR1 reads SGHTA; CDR2 reads FQGNSA. The CDR3 is made up of 16 amino acids.

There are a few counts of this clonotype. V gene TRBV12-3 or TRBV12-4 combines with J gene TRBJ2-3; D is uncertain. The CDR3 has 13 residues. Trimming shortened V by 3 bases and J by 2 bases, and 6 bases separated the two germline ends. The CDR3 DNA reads TGTGCCAGCAGTTTCCACAACACAGATACGCAGTATTTT. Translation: CASSFHNTDTQYF.

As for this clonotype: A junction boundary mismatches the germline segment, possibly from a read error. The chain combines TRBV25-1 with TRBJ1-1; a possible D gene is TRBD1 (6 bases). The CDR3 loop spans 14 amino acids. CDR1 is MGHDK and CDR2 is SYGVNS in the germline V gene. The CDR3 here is CTSSLLGRDTEAFF. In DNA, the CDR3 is TGTACCAGCAGCCTTCTCGGCCGGGACACTGAGGCTTTCTTT.

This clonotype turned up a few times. The CDR3 loop reads CASSHPSRPLYGYTF. The CDR3 DNA reads as TGTGCCAGCAGCCATCCCTCTCGGCCCCTCTATGGCTACACCTTC. The V call is TRBV7-2, the J call TRBJ1-2; no firm D call. The CDR3 spans 15 residues. From germline, CDR1 is SGHTA and CDR2 FQGNSA. Trimming cost V 5 bases and J 4 bases, with 17 bases left between them.

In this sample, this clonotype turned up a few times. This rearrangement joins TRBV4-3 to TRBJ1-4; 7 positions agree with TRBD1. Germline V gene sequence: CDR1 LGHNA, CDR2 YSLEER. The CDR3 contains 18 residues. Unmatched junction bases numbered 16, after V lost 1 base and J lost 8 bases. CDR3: CASSQGRDDRDSPEKLFF. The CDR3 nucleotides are TGCGCCAGCAGCCAAGGCCGGGATGACAGGGATAGTCCGGAAAAACTGTTTTTT.

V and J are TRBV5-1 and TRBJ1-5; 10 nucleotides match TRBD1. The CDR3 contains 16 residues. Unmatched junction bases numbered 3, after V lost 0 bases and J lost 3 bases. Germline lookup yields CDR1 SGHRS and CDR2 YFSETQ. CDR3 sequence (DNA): TGCGCCAGCAGCTTGGGGGGACAGGGGAACAATCAGCCCCAGCATTTT. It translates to CASSLGGQGNNQPQHF.

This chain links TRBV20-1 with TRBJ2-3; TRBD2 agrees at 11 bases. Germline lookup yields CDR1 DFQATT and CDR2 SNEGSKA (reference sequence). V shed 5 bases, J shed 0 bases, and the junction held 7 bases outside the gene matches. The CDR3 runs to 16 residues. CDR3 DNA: TGCAGTGCTTCCCTAGCGGGAGGCCCTAGCACAGATACGCAGTATTTT. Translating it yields CSASLAGGPSTDTQYF.

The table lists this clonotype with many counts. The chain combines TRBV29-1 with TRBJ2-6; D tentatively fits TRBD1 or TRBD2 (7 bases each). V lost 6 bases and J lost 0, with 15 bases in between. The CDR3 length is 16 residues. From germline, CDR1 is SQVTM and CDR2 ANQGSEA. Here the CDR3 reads CSVGGTANSGANVLTF. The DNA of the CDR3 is TGCAGCGTGGGGGGGACAGCTAACTCTGGGGCCAACGTCCTGACTTTC.

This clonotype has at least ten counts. The CDR3 DNA reads TGTGCCAGCAGTGAAGTGCTTTCCTACGAGCAGTACTTC. Translated: CASSEVLSYEQYF. This chain joins TRBV6-1 and TRBJ2-7; D is uncertain. Germline-derived CDR1 and CDR2 are MNHNS and SASEGT. The CDR3 is 13 residues long. V dropped 1 base and J dropped 1 base, with 5 bases sitting between them.

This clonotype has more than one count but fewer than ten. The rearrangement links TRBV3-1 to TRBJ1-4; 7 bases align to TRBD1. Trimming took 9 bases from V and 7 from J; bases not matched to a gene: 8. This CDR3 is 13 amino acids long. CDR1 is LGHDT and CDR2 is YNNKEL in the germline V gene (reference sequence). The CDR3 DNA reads TGTGCCAGTAAATTGACAGGGAGTGAAAAACTGTTTTTT. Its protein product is CASKLTGSEKLFF.

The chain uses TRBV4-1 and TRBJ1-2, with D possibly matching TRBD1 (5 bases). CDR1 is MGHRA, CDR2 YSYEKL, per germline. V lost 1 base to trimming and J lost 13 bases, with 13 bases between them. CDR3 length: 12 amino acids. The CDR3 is CASSQVQGRGTF. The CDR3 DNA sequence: TGCGCCAGCAGCCAAGTTCAGGGCCGCGGCACCTTC.

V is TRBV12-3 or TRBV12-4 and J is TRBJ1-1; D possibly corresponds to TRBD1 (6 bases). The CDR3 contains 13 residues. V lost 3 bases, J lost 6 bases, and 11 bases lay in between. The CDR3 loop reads CASSFSGAAEAFF. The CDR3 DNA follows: TGTGCCAGCAGTTTCTCAGGGGCCGCTGAAGCTTTCTTT.

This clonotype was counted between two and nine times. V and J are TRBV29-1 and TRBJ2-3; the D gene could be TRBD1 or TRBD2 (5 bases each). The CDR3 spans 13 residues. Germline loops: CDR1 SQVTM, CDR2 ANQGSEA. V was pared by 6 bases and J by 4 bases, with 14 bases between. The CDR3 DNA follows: TGCAGCGTGGACCGCGAGGGGTCAGATACGCAGTATTTT. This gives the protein CSVDREGSDTQYF.

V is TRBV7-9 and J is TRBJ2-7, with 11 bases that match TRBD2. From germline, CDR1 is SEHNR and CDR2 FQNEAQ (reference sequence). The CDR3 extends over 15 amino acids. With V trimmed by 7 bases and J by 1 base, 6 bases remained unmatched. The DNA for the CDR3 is TGTGCCAGCACCCCGACTAGCGGGGTATCCTACGAGCAGTACTTC. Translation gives CASTPTSGVSYEQYF.

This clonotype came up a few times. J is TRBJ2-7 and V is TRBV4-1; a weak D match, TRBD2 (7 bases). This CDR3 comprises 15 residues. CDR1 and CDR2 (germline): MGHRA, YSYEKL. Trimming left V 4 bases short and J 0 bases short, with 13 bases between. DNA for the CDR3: TGCGCCAGCAGCCCGGGGGGCGCGGCCTCCTACGAGCAGTACTTC. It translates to CASSPGGAASYEQYF.

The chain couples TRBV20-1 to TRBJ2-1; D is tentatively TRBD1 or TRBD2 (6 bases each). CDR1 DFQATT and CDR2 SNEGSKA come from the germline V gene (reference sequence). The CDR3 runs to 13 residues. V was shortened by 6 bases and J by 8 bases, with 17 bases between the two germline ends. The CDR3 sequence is CSAPKGGFYEQFF. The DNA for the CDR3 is TGCAGTGCGCCGAAGGGGGGTTTCTATGAGCAGTTCTTC.

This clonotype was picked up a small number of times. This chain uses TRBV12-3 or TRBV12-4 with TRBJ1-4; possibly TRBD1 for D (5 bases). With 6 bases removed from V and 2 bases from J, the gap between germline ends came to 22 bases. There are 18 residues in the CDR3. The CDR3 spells CASSRRAGSGKTNEKLFF. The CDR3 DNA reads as TGTGCCAGCAGCCGACGAGCAGGGTCGGGGAAGACTAATGAAAAACTGTTTTTT.

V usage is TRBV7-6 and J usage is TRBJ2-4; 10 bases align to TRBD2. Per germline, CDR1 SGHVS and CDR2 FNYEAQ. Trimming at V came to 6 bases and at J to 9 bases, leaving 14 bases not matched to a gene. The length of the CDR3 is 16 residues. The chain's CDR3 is CASSDDLGTSERIQYF. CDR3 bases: TGTGCCAGCAGTGACGATTTAGGGACTAGCGAACGCATTCAGTACTTC.

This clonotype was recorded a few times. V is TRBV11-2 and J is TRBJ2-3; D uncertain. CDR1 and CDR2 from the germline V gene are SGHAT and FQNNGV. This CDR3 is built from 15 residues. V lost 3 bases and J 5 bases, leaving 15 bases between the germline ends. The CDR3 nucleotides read TGTGCCAGCAGCTTCGACCCCGGCCGAAGAGATACGCAGTATTTT. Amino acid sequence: CASSFDPGRRDTQYF.

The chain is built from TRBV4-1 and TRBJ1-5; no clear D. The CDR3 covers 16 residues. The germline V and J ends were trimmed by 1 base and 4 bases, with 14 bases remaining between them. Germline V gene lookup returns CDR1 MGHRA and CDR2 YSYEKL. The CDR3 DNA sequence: TGCGCCAGCAGCCAAGGGGCCGGGAGAGGGAATCAGCCCCAGCATTTT. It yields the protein CASSQGAGRGNQPQHF.

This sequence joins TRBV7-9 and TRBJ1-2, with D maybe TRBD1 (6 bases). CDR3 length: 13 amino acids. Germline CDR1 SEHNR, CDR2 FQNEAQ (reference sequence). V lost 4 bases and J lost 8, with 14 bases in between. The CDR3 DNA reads TGTGCCAGCAGCTCGGGACAAGAGACGGGCTACACCTTC. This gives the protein CASSSGQETGYTF.

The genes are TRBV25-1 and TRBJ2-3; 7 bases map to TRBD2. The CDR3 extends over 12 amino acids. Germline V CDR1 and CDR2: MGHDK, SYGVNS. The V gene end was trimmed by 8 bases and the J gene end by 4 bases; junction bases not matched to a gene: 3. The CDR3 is CASGGSSDTQYF. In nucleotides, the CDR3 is TGTGCCAGCGGCGGGAGCTCAGATACGCAGTATTTT.

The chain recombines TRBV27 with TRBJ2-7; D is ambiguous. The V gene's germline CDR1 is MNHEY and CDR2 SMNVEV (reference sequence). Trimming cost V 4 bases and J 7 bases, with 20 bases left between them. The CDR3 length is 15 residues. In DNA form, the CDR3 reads TGTGCCAGCAGTTACGTCCGGGCCCAGTTGCGTGAGCAGTACTTC. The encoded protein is CASSYVRAQLREQYF.

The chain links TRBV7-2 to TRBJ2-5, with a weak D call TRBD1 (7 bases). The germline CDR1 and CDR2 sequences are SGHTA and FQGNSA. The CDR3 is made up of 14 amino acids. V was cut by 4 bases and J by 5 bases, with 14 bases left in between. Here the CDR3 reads CASSYQTGRETQYF. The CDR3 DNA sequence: TGTGCCAGCAGCTACCAGACAGGGAGGGAGACCCAGTACTTC.

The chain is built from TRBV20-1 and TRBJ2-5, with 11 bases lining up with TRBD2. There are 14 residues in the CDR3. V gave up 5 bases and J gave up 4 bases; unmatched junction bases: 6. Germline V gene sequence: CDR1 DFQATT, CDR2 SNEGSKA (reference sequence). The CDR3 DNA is TGCAGTGCTCGGGTAGCGGGAGGGATAGAGACCCAGTACTTC. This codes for CSARVAGGIETQYF.

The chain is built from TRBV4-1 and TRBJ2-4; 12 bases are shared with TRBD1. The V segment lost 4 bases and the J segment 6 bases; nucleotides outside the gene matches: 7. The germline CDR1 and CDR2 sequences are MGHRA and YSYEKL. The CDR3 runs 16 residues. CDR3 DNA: TGCGCCAGCAGCCCTGGGACAGGGGGCGACGGAAACATTCAGTACTTC. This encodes CASSPGTGGDGNIQYF.

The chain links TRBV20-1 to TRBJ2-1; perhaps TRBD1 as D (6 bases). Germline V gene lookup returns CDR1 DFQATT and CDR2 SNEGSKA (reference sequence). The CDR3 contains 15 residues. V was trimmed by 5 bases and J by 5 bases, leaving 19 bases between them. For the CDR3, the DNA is TGCAGTGCTGGGGGCCTGGCTAGTCCTAACAATGAGCAGTTCTTC. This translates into CSAGGLASPNNEQFF.

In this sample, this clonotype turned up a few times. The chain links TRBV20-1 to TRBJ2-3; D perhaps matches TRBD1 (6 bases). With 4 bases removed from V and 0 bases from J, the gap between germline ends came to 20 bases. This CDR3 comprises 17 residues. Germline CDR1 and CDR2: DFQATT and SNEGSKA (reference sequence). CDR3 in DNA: TGCAGTGCTAACGGGTATCGGACAGACACTAGCACAGATACGCAGTATTTT. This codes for CSANGYRTDTSTDTQYF.